The table lists the clone carrying this T cell receptor (beta chain) with a few counts. Trimming removed 6 bases from V and 6 bases from J; junction bases left unmatched: 8. CDR3 length equals 15 residues. Looked up from germline, CDR1 is MNHNS and CDR2 is SASEGT. The sort gate was single viable CD3+CD4+CD8-CD45RO+ cells for memory CD4+ T cells. This sample is drawn from a study of memory CD4+ T cells and cytomegalovirus serostatus. Assay: immunoSEQ multiplex PCR; the TCRdb copy retains only in-frame clones and omits some. Of 61,000 or so clones in the sample, over 70% were seen once. Sequenced material: memory CD4+ T cells from blood. This TCR derives from an adult in good health and CMV-seronegative. Some clones in this sample may be carry-over from other donors' samples. The chain links TRBV6-1 to TRBJ1-5; 10 bases map to TRBD1. Here the CDR3 reads CASRLKTGGSQPQHF. The CDR3, as DNA: TGTGCCAGCAGGTTAAAGACAGGGGGCAGTCAGCCCCAGCATTTT.